This TCR beta chain appears in the sequencing data of a study of Ad26.COV2.S vaccination and SARS-CoV-2 variants. Study background: Into the muscle, Ad26.COV2.S was dosed once or twice, 56 days apart.

Study-wide findings and caveats: Vaccine recipients and placebo recipients showed similar non-spike TCR breadth. Reportedly, after vaccination the spike-specific CD8+ and CD4+ T cell responses displayed substantial breadth.

Here immunoSEQ multiplex PCR was the method, and the copy in TCRdb shows in-frame clones only, minus some. The repertoire holds hundreds of thousands of clones, with roughly 87% as singletons. Described treatment: some 19 received Ad26.COV2.S at low or high dose, single or two shots; about five received placebo; per-sample allocation not given. The samples were gathered on day 63 after the first injection of vaccine or placebo. This clone showed up just a few times. Its antigen remains unknown. The germline CDR1 and CDR2 sequences are MNHEY and SVGAGI. The V end lost 0 bases, the J end lost 4 bases, and 10 bases lay between the germline ends. The CDR3 sequence is 14 residues long.

The sequence was collected from a person between 18 and 59 years old who received the Ad26.COV2.S COVID-19 vaccine or a placebo. The J gene is TRBJ2-7, the V gene TRBV6-5; D possibly corresponds to TRBD1 (6 bases). Sequences were derived from peripheral blood, sampled in a trial of Ad26.COV2.S vaccine versus placebo. The CDR3 spells CASSYSSGQYEQYF. The CDR3 bases are TGTGCCAGCAGTTACTCGAGTGGACAGTACGAGCAGTACTTC.